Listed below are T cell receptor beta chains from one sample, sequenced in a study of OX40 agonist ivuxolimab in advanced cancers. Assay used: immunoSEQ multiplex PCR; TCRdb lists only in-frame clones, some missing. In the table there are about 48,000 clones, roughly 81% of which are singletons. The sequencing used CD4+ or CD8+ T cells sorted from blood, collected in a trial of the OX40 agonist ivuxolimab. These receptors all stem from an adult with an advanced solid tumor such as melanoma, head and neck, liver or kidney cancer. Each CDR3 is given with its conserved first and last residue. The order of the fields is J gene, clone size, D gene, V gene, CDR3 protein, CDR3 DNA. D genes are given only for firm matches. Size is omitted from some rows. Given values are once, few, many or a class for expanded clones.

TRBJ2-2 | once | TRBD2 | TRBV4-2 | CASSSAGGGAGELFF | TGTGCCAGCAGCTCGGCGGGAGGAGGGGCCGGGGAGCTGTTTTTT
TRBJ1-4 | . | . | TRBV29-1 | CSGAINGEKLFF | TGCAGCGGGGCGATCAACGGTGAAAAACTGTTTTTT
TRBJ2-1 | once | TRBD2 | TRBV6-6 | CASSSRTSGRYNEQFF | TGTGCCAGCAGTTCCCGAACTAGCGGGAGGTACAATGAGCAGTTCTTC
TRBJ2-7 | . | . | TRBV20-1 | CSARTTYEQYF | TGCAGTGCTAGGACTACCTACGAGCAGTACTTC
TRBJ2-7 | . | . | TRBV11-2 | CASSSLSGVGRSSYEQYF | TGTGCCAGCAGCAGCCTTAGTGGGGTGGGCCGTAGCTCCTACGAGCAGTACTTC
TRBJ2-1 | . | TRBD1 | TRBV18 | CASSPFRVGQQEDEQFF | TGTGCCAGCTCACCATTCAGGGTGGGACAGCAAGAGGATGAGCAGTTCTTC
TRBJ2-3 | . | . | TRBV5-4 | CASSLGWGGGDTQYF | TGTGCCAGCAGCTTGGGTTGGGGAGGTGGAGATACGCAGTATTTT
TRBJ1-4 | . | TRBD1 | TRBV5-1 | CASSWGQGDEKLFF | TGCGCCAGCAGCTGGGGACAGGGAGATGAAAAACTGTTTTTT
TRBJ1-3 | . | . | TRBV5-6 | CASRFSVSGNTIYF | TGTGCCAGCAGGTTCTCAGTCTCTGGAAACACCATATATTTT
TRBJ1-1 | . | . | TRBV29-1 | CSVDSNTEAFF | TGCAGCGTGGACTCTAACACTGAAGCTTTCTTT
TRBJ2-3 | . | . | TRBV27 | CASSFAGRTDTQYF | TGTGCCAGCAGTTTTGCGGGCCGCACAGATACGCAGTATTTT
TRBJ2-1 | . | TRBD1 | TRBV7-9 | CASSSGQGTYNEQFF | TGTGCCAGCAGCTCCGGACAGGGTACCTACAATGAGCAGTTCTTC
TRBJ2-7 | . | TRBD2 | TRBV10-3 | CATGTSGSSSYEQYF | TGTGCCACAGGGACTAGCGGGTCCAGCTCCTACGAGCAGTACTTC
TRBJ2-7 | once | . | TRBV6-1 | CASSEVGGNYEQYF | TGTGCCAGCAGTGAAGTCGGGGGTAACTACGAGCAGTACTTC
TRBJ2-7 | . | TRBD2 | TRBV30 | CAFLAGGHYEQYF | TGTGCCTTTCTAGCGGGAGGGCACTACGAGCAGTACTTC
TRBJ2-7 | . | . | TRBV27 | CASSTTTLDGAGQYF | TGTGCCAGCAGTACCACTACCTTGGACGGTGCTGGGCAGTACTTC
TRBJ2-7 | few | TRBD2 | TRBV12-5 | CASGFHKLAGATYEQYF | TGTGCTAGTGGTTTCCACAAACTAGCGGGGGCAACCTACGAGCAGTACTTC
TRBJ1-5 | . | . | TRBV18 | CASSPRQDNQPQHF | TGTGCCAGCTCACCTCGACAGGACAATCAGCCCCAGCATTTT
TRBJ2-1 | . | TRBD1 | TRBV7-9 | CASSPLGQGYYNEQFF | TGTGCCAGCAGCCCGCTGGGACAGGGGTATTACAATGAGCAGTTCTTC
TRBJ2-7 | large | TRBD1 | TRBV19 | CASSISESLGQTYEQYF | TGTGCCAGTAGTATCTCCGAATCTCTGGGACAGACCTACGAGCAGTACTTC
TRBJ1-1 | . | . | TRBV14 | CASSPVRGVPFF | TGTGCCAGCAGCCCTGTAAGGGGGGTGCCTTTCTTT
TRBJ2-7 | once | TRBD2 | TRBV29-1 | CSVSWAGGTYEQYF | TGCAGCGTTTCCTGGGCGGGAGGGACCTACGAGCAGTACTTC
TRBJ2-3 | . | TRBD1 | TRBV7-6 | CASSSDTGDADTQYF | TGTGCCAGCAGCTCCGATACAGGGGATGCAGATACGCAGTATTTT
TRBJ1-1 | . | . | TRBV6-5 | CASSRGTLNTEAFF | TGTGCCAGCAGTAGGGGGACATTGAACACTGAAGCTTTCTTT
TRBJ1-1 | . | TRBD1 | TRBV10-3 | CAIRDPTGDGQAFF | TGTGCCATCAGGGACCCGACAGGGGATGGGCAAGCTTTCTTT
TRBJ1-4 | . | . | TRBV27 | CASSLSAATNEKLFF | TGTGCCAGCAGTTTATCGGCAGCAACTAATGAAAAACTGTTTTTT
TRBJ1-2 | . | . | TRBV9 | CASSVVPANYGYTF | TGTGCCAGCAGCGTAGTTCCGGCCAACTATGGCTACACCTTC
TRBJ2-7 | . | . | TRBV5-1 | CASSLRPSGQVGIRRSYEQYF | TGCGCCAGCAGCCTCCGTCCGTCCGGGCAGGTCGGAATCCGCCGCTCCTACGAGCAGTACTTC
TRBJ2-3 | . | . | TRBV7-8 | CASSLVAYTDTQYF | TGTGCCAGCAGCTTGGTAGCTTACACAGATACGCAGTATTTT
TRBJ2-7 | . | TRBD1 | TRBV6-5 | CASSTSGGISYEQYF | TGTGCCAGCAGTACCTCAGGGGGTATCTCCTACGAGCAGTACTTC
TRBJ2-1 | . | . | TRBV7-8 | CASSPYNEQFF | TGTGCCAGCAGCCCTTACAATGAGCAGTTCTTC
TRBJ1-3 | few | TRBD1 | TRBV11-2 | CASSQGVGNTIYF | TGTGCCAGCAGCCAGGGGGTCGGAAACACCATATATTTT
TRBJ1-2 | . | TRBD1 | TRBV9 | CASSAFSFPLSPGTGLVGYTF | TGTGCCAGCAGCGCCTTCTCGTTCCCTTTGTCGCCCGGGACAGGGCTCGTTGGCTACACCTTC
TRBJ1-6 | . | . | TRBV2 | CASSWGPYNSPLHF | TGTGCCAGCAGTTGGGGGCCCTATAATTCACCCCTCCACTTT
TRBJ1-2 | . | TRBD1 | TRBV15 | CATVGTDHRHGYTF | TGTGCCACCGTGGGGACAGACCACCGCCATGGCTACACCTTC
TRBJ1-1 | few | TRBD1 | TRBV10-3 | CAIHPGQGNTEAFF | TGTGCCATTCATCCGGGACAGGGGAACACTGAAGCTTTCTTT
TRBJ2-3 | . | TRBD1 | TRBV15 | CATGETGEDTQYF | TGTGCAACCGGGGAGACAGGGGAAGATACGCAGTATTTT
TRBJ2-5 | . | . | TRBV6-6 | CASSPPSGRPETQYF | TGTGCCAGCAGCCCCCCCTCGGGGCGGCCAGAGACCCAGTACTTC
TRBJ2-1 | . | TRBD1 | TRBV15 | CATSPRDRGLDEQFF | TGTGCCACCAGCCCTAGGGACAGGGGGCTCGATGAGCAGTTCTTC
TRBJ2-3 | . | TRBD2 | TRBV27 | CAAGAGGRPDTQYF | TGTGCCGCGGGGGCGGGAGGCCGTCCAGATACGCAGTATTTT
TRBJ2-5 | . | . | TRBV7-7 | CASSSTGRAETQYF | TGTGCCAGCAGCAGTACAGGGAGGGCAGAGACCCAGTACTTC
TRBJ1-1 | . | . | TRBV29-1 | CSVGRGAGGTEAFF | TGCAGCGTTGGCCGGGGGGCTGGCGGCACTGAAGCTTTCTTT
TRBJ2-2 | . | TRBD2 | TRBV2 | CASSVGGYAGELFF | TGTGCCAGCAGTGTGGGGGGGTACGCCGGGGAGCTGTTTTTT
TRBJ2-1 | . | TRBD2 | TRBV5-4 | CASSSLAGGINEQFF | TGTGCCAGCAGCTCTTTAGCGGGAGGTATAAATGAGCAGTTCTTC
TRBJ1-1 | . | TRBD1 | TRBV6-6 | CASSRDRAGAEAFF | TGTGCCAGCAGTCGGGACAGGGCGGGGGCTGAAGCTTTCTTT
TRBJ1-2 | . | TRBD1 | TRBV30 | CAWTGPVLATGERSGYTF | TGTGCCTGGACTGGCCCCGTCCTCGCGACAGGGGAAAGAAGCGGCTACACCTTC
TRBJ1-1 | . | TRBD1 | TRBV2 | CASRLTGGRGTEAFF | TGTGCCAGCAGACTAACAGGGGGCCGGGGAACTGAAGCTTTCTTT
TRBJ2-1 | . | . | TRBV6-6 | CASTLSSGSYNEQFF | TGTGCCAGCACTCTTAGCTCCGGCTCCTACAATGAGCAGTTCTTC
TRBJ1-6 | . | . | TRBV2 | CASTVIRSPLHF | TGTGCCAGCACTGTTATCCGTTCACCCCTCCACTTT
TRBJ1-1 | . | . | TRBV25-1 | CASSESRGGRTEAFF | TGTGCCAGCAGTGAATCCCGGGGGGGGAGGACTGAAGCTTTCTTT
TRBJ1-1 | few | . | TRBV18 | CASGKQGNTEAFF | TGTGCCAGCGGAAAACAGGGGAACACTGAAGCTTTCTTT
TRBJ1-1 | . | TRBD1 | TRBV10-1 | CASSDTGTGAIEAFF | TGCGCCAGCAGTGATACCGGGACAGGGGCCATAGAAGCTTTCTTT
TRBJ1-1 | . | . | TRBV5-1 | CASSLEGGGTEAFF | TGCGCCAGCAGCTTGGAGGGCGGGGGCACTGAAGCTTTCTTT
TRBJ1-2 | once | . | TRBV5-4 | CASSPPQGRGDYGYTF | TGTGCCAGCAGCCCCCCACAAGGTCGGGGCGACTATGGCTACACCTTC
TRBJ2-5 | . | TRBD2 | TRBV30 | CAWSPGLAGGVKTQYF | TGTGCCTGGAGCCCGGGACTAGCGGGAGGGGTGAAGACCCAGTACTTC